A selection of T cell receptor beta chains follows, all from one sample in a study of tumour-infiltrating T cells in Burkitt lymphoma. Using immunoSEQ multiplex PCR, the repertoire was profiled, and TCRdb retains in-frame clones only, with some absent. In the table there are 12,000 to 15,000 clones, about 85% of which are singletons. Sequenced material: tumor tissue. The receptors originated from a human donor with diffuse large B-cell lymphoma. Each CDR3 is given with its conserved first and last residue. The order of the fields is V gene, J gene, CDR3 protein.

TRBV19	TRBJ2-7	CASSPTGIYEQYF
TRBV15	TRBJ2-3	CATSRDPGDTQYF
TRBV20-1	TRBJ1-2	CSAPDYGYTF
TRBV10-3	TRBJ1-1	CAIRGPNTEAFF
TRBV6-5	TRBJ1-2	CASKAGGEDYGYTF
TRBV20-1	TRBJ2-3	CSAARDTQYF
TRBV7-9	TRBJ1-1	CASSFKSNTEAFF
TRBV6-6	TRBJ2-7	CASSYVGEQYF
TRBV19	TRBJ2-1	CASSMVGSSYNEQFF
TRBV19	TRBJ2-2	CASSTGGPGGELFF
TRBV5-6	TRBJ1-1	CASSQQGLGMNTEAFF
TRBV27	TRBJ2-7	CASSLYGGRGIYEQYF
TRBV5-1	TRBJ1-4	CASSSHLGGDTFF
TRBV5-1	TRBJ2-5	CASSKTGTPQETQYF
TRBV4-3	TRBJ1-1	CASSQGIGGTEAFF
TRBV5-6	TRBJ1-2	CASSLGDRQGADYGYTF
TRBV4-3	TRBJ1-4	CASSGLHRGDEKLFF
TRBV7-9	TRBJ2-1	CASRDRDGYNEQFF
TRBV7-9	TRBJ1-4	CASSYLGTGVSKEKLFF
TRBV6-6	TRBJ2-5	CASTAGLAGGQETQYF